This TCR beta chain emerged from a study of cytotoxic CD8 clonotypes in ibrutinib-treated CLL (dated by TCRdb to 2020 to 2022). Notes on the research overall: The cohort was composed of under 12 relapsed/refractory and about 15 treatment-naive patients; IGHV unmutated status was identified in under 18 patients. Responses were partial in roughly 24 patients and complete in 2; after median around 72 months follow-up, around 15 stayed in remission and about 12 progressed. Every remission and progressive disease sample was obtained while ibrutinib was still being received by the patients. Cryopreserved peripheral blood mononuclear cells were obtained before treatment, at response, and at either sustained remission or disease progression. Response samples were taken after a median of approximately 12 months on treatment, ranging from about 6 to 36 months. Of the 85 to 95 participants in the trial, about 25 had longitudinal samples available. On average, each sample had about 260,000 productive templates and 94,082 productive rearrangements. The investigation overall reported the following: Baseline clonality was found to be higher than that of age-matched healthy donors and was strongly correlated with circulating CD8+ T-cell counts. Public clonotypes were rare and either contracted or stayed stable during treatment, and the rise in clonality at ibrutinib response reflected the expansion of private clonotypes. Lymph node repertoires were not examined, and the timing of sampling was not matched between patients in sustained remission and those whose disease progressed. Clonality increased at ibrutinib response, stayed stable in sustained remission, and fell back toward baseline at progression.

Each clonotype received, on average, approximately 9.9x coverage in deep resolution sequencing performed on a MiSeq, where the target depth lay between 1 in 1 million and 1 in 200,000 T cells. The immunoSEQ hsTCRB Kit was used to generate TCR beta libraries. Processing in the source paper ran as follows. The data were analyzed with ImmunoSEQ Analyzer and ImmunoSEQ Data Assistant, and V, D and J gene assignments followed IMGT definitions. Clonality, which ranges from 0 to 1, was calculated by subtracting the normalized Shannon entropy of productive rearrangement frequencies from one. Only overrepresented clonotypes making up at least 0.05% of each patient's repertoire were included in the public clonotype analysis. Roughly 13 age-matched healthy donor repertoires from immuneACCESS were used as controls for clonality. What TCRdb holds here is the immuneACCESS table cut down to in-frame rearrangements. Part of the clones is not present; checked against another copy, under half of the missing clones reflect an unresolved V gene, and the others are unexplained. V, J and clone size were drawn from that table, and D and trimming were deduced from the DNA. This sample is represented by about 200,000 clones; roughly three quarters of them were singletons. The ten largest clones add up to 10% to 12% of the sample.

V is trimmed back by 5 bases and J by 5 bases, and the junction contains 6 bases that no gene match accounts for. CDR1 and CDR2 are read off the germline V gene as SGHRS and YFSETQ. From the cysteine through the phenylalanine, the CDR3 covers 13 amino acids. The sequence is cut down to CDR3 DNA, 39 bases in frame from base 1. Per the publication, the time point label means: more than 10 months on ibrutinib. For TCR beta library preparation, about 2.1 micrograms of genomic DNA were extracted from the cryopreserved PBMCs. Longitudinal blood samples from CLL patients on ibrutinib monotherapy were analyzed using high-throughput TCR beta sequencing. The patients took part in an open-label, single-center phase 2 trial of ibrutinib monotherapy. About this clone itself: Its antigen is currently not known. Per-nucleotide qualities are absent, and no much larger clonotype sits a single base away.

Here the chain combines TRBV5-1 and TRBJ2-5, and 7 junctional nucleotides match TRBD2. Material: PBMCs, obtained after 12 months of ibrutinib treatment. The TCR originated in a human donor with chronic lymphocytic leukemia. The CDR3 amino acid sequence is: CASRESGMETQYF. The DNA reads TGCGCCAGCAGAGAGAGCGGGATGGAGACCCAGTACTTC.